One and the same sample provided the 15 T cell receptor beta chains below, sequenced in a study of identifying expanded T cells in peripheral blood (dated by TCRdb to about 2019). Receptor amplification or capture employed the immunoSEQ multiplex PCR assay. The clones in this table, taken by TCRdb from immuneACCESS, are in-frame only. Not every clone is retained; where verified, under half of the shortfall comes from an unresolved V gene, and the cause of the rest is unknown. Here the sample has about 80,000 clones; roughly 89% occur a single time. The ten largest clones represent 20% of the sample. Specimen: blood. The receptors were gathered from a person between 18 and 70 years old in good health.

V is TRBV11-3 and J is TRBJ2-1; a possible D gene is TRBD2 (6 bases). Germline CDR1 and CDR2: SGHNT and YENEEA. The CDR3 totals 15 residues. V lost 1 base and J lost 7, with 14 bases in between. Written as DNA, the CDR3 is TGTGCCAGCAGCTTAGGGGGGACCGGACTAAATGAGCAGTTCTTC. Its protein is CASSLGGTGLNEQFF.

The chain uses TRBV7-8 and TRBJ1-4; D ambiguous. Germline V gene data show CDR1 as SGHVS and CDR2 as FQNEAQ. CDR3 length: 15 residues. V shed 5 bases and J shed 4 bases, with 14 bases lying between them. CDR3 DNA: TGTGCCAGCAGCCTAATCGGACTGATTAATGAAAAACTGTTTTTT. The encoded protein is CASSLIGLINEKLFF.

The rearrangement uses TRBV28 and TRBJ2-1, with 9 bases matching TRBD1. V shed 2 bases and J 4 bases; nucleotides not matched to a gene: 3. CDR1 is MDHEN, CDR2 SYDVKM, per germline. The CDR3 runs 15 residues. The chain's CDR3 is CASSLGGQGYNEQFF. The CDR3 DNA is TGTGCCAGCAGTTTAGGGGGACAGGGATACAATGAGCAGTTCTTC.

The V and J genes are TRBV19 and TRBJ2-4, with D uncertain. CDR3 length: 14 amino acids. The germline CDR1 and CDR2 sequences are LNHDA and SQIVND (reference sequence). V was clipped by 4 bases and J by 0 bases, with 7 bases between them. Here the CDR3 DNA reads TGTGCCAGTAGTACGGTAATAGCCAAAAACATTCAGTACTTC. It is translated as CASSTVIAKNIQYF.

The DNA for the CDR3 is TGTGCCAGTAGTGCCTCGGTTGTTGGGCGGAGTCCCCTCTCCTACAATGAGCAGTTCTTC. Translating it yields CASSASVVGRSPLSYNEQFF. The chain has TRBV19 and TRBJ2-1; D is uncertain. This CDR3 contains 20 residues. V gave up 5 bases and J gave up 0 bases, with 26 bases separating them. Germline CDR1 LNHDA, CDR2 SQIVND (reference sequence).

The chain combines TRBV7-8 with TRBJ2-3; 8 positions match TRBD2. The CDR3 sequence is 15 residues long. Looked up from germline, CDR1 is SGHVS and CDR2 is FQNEAQ. With V trimmed by 5 bases and J by 3 bases, 7 bases remained unmatched. This CDR3 reads CASSPKRELTDTQYF. As DNA, the CDR3 is TGTGCCAGCAGCCCCAAGCGGGAGCTTACAGATACGCAGTATTTT.

The chain uses TRBV4-3 and TRBJ2-1; TRBD1 matches at 11 bases. J was trimmed by 0 bases and V by 1 base; bases with no gene match: 11. The CDR3 covers 20 residues. The V gene's germline CDR1 is LGHNA and CDR2 YSLEER. The CDR3 nucleotides are TGCGCCAGCAGCCAAGCCCGGACAGGGGGCCCCCCTAGCTCCTACAATGAGCAGTTCTTC. It codes for CASSQARTGGPPSSYNEQFF.

The J gene is TRBJ2-7, the V gene TRBV6-1; D gene unclear. The CDR3 has 13 amino acids. The germline CDR1 and CDR2 sequences are MNHNS and SASEGT. V lost 3 bases and J 2 bases, leaving 8 bases between the germline ends. CDR3 protein: CASSDEAAYEQYF. The CDR3 DNA is TGTGCCAGCAGTGATGAAGCAGCCTACGAGCAGTACTTC.

The V call is TRBV6-1, the J call TRBJ2-5; D gene uncertain. The CDR3 has 14 residues. Deletions cut 1 base from V and 2 bases from J, with 8 bases between. CDR1 and CDR2 (germline): MNHNS, SASEGT. The CDR3 loop is CASSEVYSQETQYF. For the CDR3, the DNA is TGTGCCAGCAGTGAAGTTTACAGTCAAGAGACCCAGTACTTC.

A few counts support this clone. This sequence joins TRBV27 and TRBJ1-2; D remains unclear. Per the germline V gene, CDR1 is MNHEY and CDR2 is SMNVEV (reference sequence). This CDR3 contains 12 residues. V was trimmed by 4 bases and J by 4 bases, leaving 7 bases between them. In DNA, the CDR3 is TGTGCCAGCAGTTCCAACAGCTATGGCTACACCTTC. Residues: CASSSNSYGYTF.

This clone was seen a handful of times. CDR3 sequence (DNA): TGTGCCAGCAGTTTACGGGACGGTTTTGGGGAAAAACTGTTTTTT. This gives the protein CASSLRDGFGEKLFF. The genes are TRBV28 and TRBJ1-4, with a possible D match to TRBD1 (5 bases). Trimming removed 2 bases at V and 8 bases at J, with 15 bases between. Germline V gene sequence: CDR1 MDHEN, CDR2 SYDVKM. The CDR3 totals 15 residues. Drawing the rest from reference TRBV28 and TRBJ1-4, the complete variable domain is DVKVTQSSRYLVKRTGEKVFLECVQDMDHENMFWYRQDPGLGLRLIYFSYDVKMKEKGDIPEGYSVSREKKERFSLILESASTNQTSMYLCASSLRDGFGEKLFFGSGTQLSVL.

This clone was seen a few times. The V gene is TRBV15, the J gene TRBJ2-1, with 13 bases aligning to TRBD2. Trimming removed 0 bases from V and 4 bases from J; junction bases left unmatched: 6. Looked up from germline, CDR1 is LNHNV and CDR2 is YYDKDF (reference sequence). This CDR3 is built from 18 residues. The CDR3 sequence is CATSRDRLTSGRYNEQFF. The CDR3 DNA reads TGTGCCACCAGCAGAGATAGGCTGACTAGCGGGAGGTACAATGAGCAGTTCTTC.

The sample holds one count of this clone. The CDR3 loop reads CASSLAGPNYGYTF. CDR3 DNA: TGTGCCAGCAGTTTGGCAGGACCTAACTATGGCTACACCTTC. V and J are TRBV27 and TRBJ1-2; D ambiguous. This CDR3 comprises 14 residues. The germline CDR1 and CDR2 sequences are MNHEY and SMNVEV (reference sequence). The V and J ends lost 3 bases and 0 bases respectively, with 8 bases between them.

The genes are TRBV7-3 and TRBJ2-7, with TRBD2 identical over 8 bases. Trimming took 5 bases from V and 0 from J; bases not matched to a gene: 3. This CDR3 has 14 residues. Germline CDR1 and CDR2: SGHTA and FQGTGA. CDR3 in amino acids: CASSPSGGSYEQYF. The CDR3 DNA follows: TGTGCCAGCAGCCCCAGCGGGGGCTCCTACGAGCAGTACTTC.

The chain is built from TRBV28 and TRBJ2-1; TRBD2 matches 7 bases. CDR3 length: 17 amino acids. CDR1 and CDR2 (germline): MDHEN, SYDVKM. Trimming removed 3 bases from V and 4 bases from J; junction bases left unmatched: 12. CDR3 protein: CASSLDDLSGSYNEQFF. In DNA, the CDR3 is TGTGCCAGCAGTTTGGATGATCTTAGCGGGTCGTACAATGAGCAGTTCTTC.